These 6 T cell receptor beta chains share one sample of origin, sequenced in a study of tissue T cells after allogeneic stem cell transplantation. TCRdb's table, derived via immunoSEQ multiplex PCR, lists solely in-frame clones and lacks some. Among around 10,000 clones, around two fifths were seen once, and the ten largest hold 1.8%. Described time point: mouse harvest day 7 after allogeneic transplant. Tail vein injection delivered 10^7 T-cell-depleted bone marrow cells and 10^6 splenic CD5+ T cells. The sample consisted of skin. These receptors all come from a female BALB/c mouse given C57BL/6 T cells with graft-versus-host disease after an allogeneic hematopoietic cell transplant.

A remark on this clone: Gene labels here are mouse ones. The read terminates 1 residue ahead of where the CDR3 ends, so the germline J gene completes it. The chain combines TRBV31 with TRBJ1-5; weak D call: TRBD1 (6 bases). The germline CDR1 and CDR2 sequences are GKSSPN and SITVG. CDR3 length equals 13 residues. V was pared by 0 bases and J by 4 bases, with 7 bases between. The sequenced part of the CDR3 DNA is TGTGCCTGGAGTCTAGGACAGAACCAGGCTCCGCTT. Translating gives CAWSLGQNQAPL. The complete CDR3 protein is CAWSLGQNQAPLF.

Regarding this clone: Gene names are mouse gene names. The CDR3 end is not reached by the read, which stops 1 residue before it; the germline J gene fills it in. This chain connects TRBV15 to TRBJ2-7; D gene ambiguous. Germline-derived CDR1 and CDR2 are SGHND and FRSKSL. Between the trimmed V and J ends, which lost 0 bases and 0 bases, there was a span of 6 bases. The CDR3 is 14 amino acids. CDR3: CASSLAQSSYEQYF. The DNA read from the CDR3 is TGTGCCAGCAGTTTAGCACAAAGCTCCTATGAACAGTAC. Filled out from reference TRBV15 and TRBJ2-7, the complete variable domain reads DAGVTQTPRHEVAEKGQTIILKCEPVSGHNDLFWYRQTKIQGLELLSYFRSKSLMEDGGAFKDRFKAEMLNSSFSTLKIQPTEPKDSAVYLCASSLAQSSYEQYFGPGTRLTVL.

In the case of this clone: Mouse gene names and germline throughout. The read halts 1 residue ahead of the CDR3 end, with the missing end drawn from the germline J gene. The chain combines TRBV26 with TRBJ1-1, with 9 bases identical to TRBD1. The CDR3 contains 13 residues. Germline V gives CDR1 KGHPV, CDR2 FQNQEV (reference sequence). V dropped 7 bases and J dropped 6; count of bases not matched to a gene: 6. CDR3 residues: CASTPGQGAEVFF. The sequenced part of the CDR3 DNA is TGTGCCAGCACCCCGGGACAGGGAGCAGAAGTCTTC.

As to this clone: Gene names are mouse gene names. The sequence runs out 1 residue before the end of the CDR3; the remainder is reconstructed from the germline J gene. This chain joins TRBV26 and TRBJ2-1; the D gene is possibly TRBD2 (5 bases). This CDR3 contains 15 residues. The V end was cut by 1 base, the J end by 0 bases, with 7 bases between. The germline CDR1 and CDR2 sequences are KGHPV and FQNQEV (reference sequence). The CDR3 loop reads CASSLLLVNYAEQFF. Incomplete CDR3 DNA: TGTGCCAGCAGTCTGTTACTGGTTAACTATGCTGAGCAGTTC.

This clone qualifies as medium-sized. Genes and germline are mouse. The read finishes 1 residue shy of the CDR3 end, and the germline J gene is used to complete it. The chain has TRBV19 and TRBJ1-4; D is perhaps TRBD1 (6 bases). The V gene's germline CDR1 is FNHDT and CDR2 SITEND (reference sequence). The CDR3 extends over 14 amino acids. V lost 5 bases and J lost 0, with 8 bases in between. The CDR3 bases that were read are TGTGCCAGCAGGGGGACAATTTCCAACGAAAGATTATTT. This gives the protein CASRGTISNERLF. The whole CDR3 sequence reads CASRGTISNERLFF.

Worth noting for this clone: Each gene name is a mouse one. The DNA ends 1 residue before the CDR3 does, and the rest of the CDR3 is filled in from the germline J gene. This chain joins TRBV26 and TRBJ1-1; the D gene is possibly TRBD1 (6 bases). Germline CDR1 KGHPV, CDR2 FQNQEV (reference sequence). Trimming cost V 0 bases and J 8 bases, with 7 bases left between them. This CDR3 has 12 amino acids. Partial CDR3 DNA: TGTGCCAGCAGTCTGTCGAGGGGGGAAGTCTTC. Its protein is CASSLSRGEVF. In full, the CDR3 reads CASSLSRGEVFF.